The 10 T cell receptor beta chains presented below share a single source sample, sequenced in a study of blood T cell repertoires in COVID-19. This table comes from immunoSEQ multiplex PCR, and its TCRdb copy is limited to in-frame clones, with some not included. This sample carries about 27,000 clones, around 80% of them seen once, and the ten largest clones take about 44%. The sample comprised peripheral blood. The receptors here all came from a woman of 80 years or more with acute or convalescent COVID-19.

The CDR3 reads CASSELANIQYF. The CDR3 coding sequence is TGTGCCAGCAGTGAATTGGCAAACATTCAGTACTTC. The V call is TRBV2, the J call TRBJ2-4; no definite D call. This CDR3 region has 12 residues. V was cut by 2 bases and J by 6 bases, with 5 bases left in between. Germline V gene data show CDR1 as SNHLY and CDR2 as FYNNEI.

The rearrangement uses TRBV19 and TRBJ2-7; no reliable D call. Looked up from germline, CDR1 is LNHDA and CDR2 is SQIVND (reference sequence). The CDR3 is 12 residues long. Trimming removed 5 bases at V and 7 bases at J, with 12 bases between. This CDR3 is CASSPPIGEQYF. The CDR3 coding sequence is TGTGCCAGTAGTCCCCCCATCGGGGAGCAGTACTTC.

The rearrangement uses TRBV4-1 and TRBJ1-2; no reliable D call. Germline values: CDR1 MGHRA, CDR2 YSYEKL. The V end lost 5 bases, the J end lost 0 bases, and 10 bases lay between the germline ends. This CDR3 region has 14 residues. CDR3 protein: CASSWPGTNYGYTF. As DNA, the CDR3 is TGCGCCAGCAGCTGGCCGGGGACTAACTATGGCTACACCTTC.

The DNA for the CDR3 is TGTGCCAGCAGTCACACAGGGGATTCACCCCTCCACTTT. This sequence encodes CASSHTGDSPLHF. The chain is built from TRBV11-2 and TRBJ1-6, with 7 bases aligning to TRBD1. V was clipped by 6 bases and J by 8 bases; unmatched bases: 4. Germline CDR1 is SGHAT and CDR2 is FQNNGV. The CDR3 is 13 residues long. The full variable domain, rest sourced from reference TRBV11-2 and TRBJ1-6, is EAGVAQSPRYKIIEKRQSVAFWCNPISGHATLYWYQQILGQGPKLLIQFQNNGVVDDSQLPKDRFSAERLKGVDSTLKIQPAKLEDSAVYLCASSHTGDSPLHFGNGTRLTVT.

V usage is TRBV19 and J usage is TRBJ2-2; D is possibly TRBD2 (6 bases). There are 14 residues in the CDR3. The germline gives CDR1 LNHDA, CDR2 SQIVND (reference sequence). V lost 4 bases to trimming and J lost 8 bases, with 14 bases between them. The DNA for the CDR3 is TGTGCCAGTAGTAACCTCGTCGGAGGGGGGGAGCTGTTTTTT. Residues: CASSNLVGGGELFF.

V usage is TRBV7-9 and J usage is TRBJ2-4, with a tentative D call TRBD1 (6 bases). The CDR3 covers 15 residues. Germline loops: CDR1 SEHNR, CDR2 FQNEAQ (reference sequence). V was cut by 4 bases and J by 7 bases, with 17 bases left in between. CDR3 protein: CASSSPLRGGNIQYF. The CDR3 DNA reads TGTGCCAGCAGCTCCCCCCTCAGGGGCGGGAACATTCAGTACTTC. The variable domain in full, completed from reference TRBV7-9 and TRBJ2-4, reads DTGVSQNPRHKITKRGQNVTFRCDPISEHNRLYWYRQTLGQGPEFLTYFQNEAQLEKSRLLSDRFSAERPKGSFSTLEIQRTEQGDSAMYLCASSSPLRGGNIQYFGAGTRLSVL.

The rearrangement links TRBV7-2 to TRBJ1-3, with D possibly matching TRBD1 (5 bases). This CDR3 contains 15 residues. Germline V lookup: CDR1 SGHTA, CDR2 FQGNSA. V was trimmed by 6 bases and J by 0 bases, leaving 12 bases between them. The CDR3 reads CASRVGGISGNTIYF. CDR3 DNA sequence: TGTGCCAGCAGGGTGGGGGGAATCTCTGGAAACACCATATATTTT. The entire variable domain, with the rest obtained from reference TRBV7-2 and TRBJ1-3, is as follows: GAGVSQSPSNKVTEKGKDVELRCDPISGHTALYWYRQSLGQGLEFLIYFQGNSAPDKSGLPSDRFSAERTGGSVSTLTIQRTQQEDSAVYLCASRVGGISGNTIYFGEGSWLTVV.

The V and J genes are TRBV6-5 and TRBJ1-5, with 7 bases matching TRBD1. V trimming: 4 bases; J trimming: 5 bases; junction bases outside the gene matches: 8. The CDR3 totals 15 residues. Germline V gene lookup returns CDR1 MNHEY and CDR2 SVGAGI. The CDR3 DNA sequence: TGTGCCAGCAGTTCCCGGACAGGAGGGGATCAGCCCCAGCATTTT. Its protein product is CASSSRTGGDQPQHF.

The rearrangement links TRBV28 to TRBJ2-3, with TRBD2 as a possible D gene (6 bases). There are 14 residues in the CDR3. Trimming took off 7 bases at V and 4 bases at J, with 15 bases between the two ends. Germline lookup yields CDR1 MDHEN and CDR2 SYDVKM. The CDR3 region is CASNPLGGSDTQYF. CDR3 bases: TGTGCCAGCAACCCTTTGGGGGGATCAGATACGCAGTATTTT.

The chain joins TRBV9 to TRBJ1-2; 12 bases are a match to TRBD1. Germline V CDR1 and CDR2: SGDLS, YYNGEE. This CDR3 is 17 amino acids long. V shed 3 bases and J 3 bases; nucleotides not matched to a gene: 9. The chain's CDR3 is CASSGTGTGGKDYGYTF. As DNA, the CDR3 is TGTGCCAGCAGCGGGACCGGGACAGGGGGCAAGGACTATGGCTACACCTTC.